The 15 T cell receptor beta chains below were found in one sample sequenced in a study of blood T cell repertoires in COVID-19. The repertoire was sequenced with immunoSEQ multiplex PCR; TCRdb's copy has only in-frame clones and lacks some. The sample lists about 200,000 clones, 86% occurring once. Sequenced input: PBMCs or T cells enriched from blood (not recorded which). Source of these receptors: a woman between 25 and 40 years old who had been exposed to COVID-19.

The rearrangement links TRBV4-1 to TRBJ1-4; a weak D match, TRBD1 (5 bases). V was cut by 0 bases and J by 0 bases, with 11 bases left in between. Germline V lookup: CDR1 MGHRA, CDR2 YSYEKL. The CDR3 length is 17 residues. In DNA form, the CDR3 reads TGCGCCAGCAGCCAAGAATTGTCAGGGACAACTAATGAAAAACTGTTTTTT. Protein product: CASSQELSGTTNEKLFF.

The CDR3 protein is CASSLNGGGAFF. As DNA, the CDR3 is TGTGCCAGCAGCTTAAACGGCGGAGGAGCTTTCTTT. V is TRBV7-3 and J is TRBJ1-1; D unresolved. The CDR3 runs 12 residues. Trimming removed 1 base at V and 10 bases at J, with 10 bases between. Germline CDR1 SGHTA, CDR2 FQGTGA.

The rearrangement joins TRBV11-2 to TRBJ2-7; TRBD1 matches 9 bases. Germline V lookup: CDR1 SGHAT, CDR2 FQNNGV. The CDR3 has 14 amino acids. V lost 5 bases to trimming and J lost 4 bases; unmatched junction nucleotides: 6. The CDR3 spells CASSQGTGPYEQYF. The CDR3, as DNA: TGTGCCAGCAGCCAAGGGACAGGGCCGTACGAGCAGTACTTC. Drawing the rest from reference TRBV11-2 and TRBJ2-7, the complete variable domain is EAGVAQSPRYKIIEKRQSVAFWCNPISGHATLYWYQQILGQGPKLLIQFQNNGVVDDSQLPKDRFSAERLKGVDSTLKIQPAKLEDSAVYLCASSQGTGPYEQYFGPGTRLTVT.

V and J are TRBV29-1 and TRBJ2-7, with D possibly being TRBD2 (5 bases). V was shortened by 6 bases and J by 7 bases, with 22 bases between the two germline ends. There are 14 residues in the CDR3. Germline CDR1 reads SQVTM; CDR2 reads ANQGSEA. CDR3 region: CSVAVTTSSGEQYF. DNA for the CDR3: TGCAGCGTCGCGGTTACTACGTCCTCGGGGGAGCAGTACTTC.

Only one count was recorded for this clone. This chain uses TRBV14 with TRBJ2-7; D gene uncertain. Trimming removed 1 base at V and 0 bases at J, with 7 bases between. Germline V gene data show CDR1 as SGHDN and CDR2 as FVKESK. The CDR3 spans 14 residues. CDR3 DNA sequence: TGTGCCAGCAGCCAAGGAGGCAGCTCCTACGAGCAGTACTTC. Its translation: CASSQGGSSYEQYF.

The chain joins TRBV5-1 to TRBJ1-1; 9 nucleotides match TRBD1. Germline CDR1 and CDR2: SGHRS and YFSETQ. The CDR3 extends over 16 amino acids. Trimming at V came to 1 base and at J to 2 bases, leaving 6 bases not matched to a gene. CDR3 protein: CASSLSAGQGNTEAFF. CDR3 nucleotide sequence: TGCGCCAGCAGCTTGAGCGCGGGACAGGGAAACACTGAAGCTTTCTTT.

The rearrangement joins TRBV19 to TRBJ2-7; 7 positions match TRBD1. Germline V gives CDR1 LNHDA, CDR2 SQIVND (reference sequence). The CDR3 is 13 amino acids. Trimming removed 4 bases from V and 1 base from J; junction bases left unmatched: 1. This CDR3 is CASSTGQSYEQYF. CDR3 nucleotides: TGTGCCAGTAGTACGGGACAGTCCTACGAGCAGTACTTC.

The rearrangement uses TRBV5-1 and TRBJ1-2, with 7 bases aligning to TRBD1. CDR1 is SGHRS and CDR2 is YFSETQ in the germline V gene. With 3 bases clipped from V and 6 bases from J, the junction kept 5 bases outside the gene matches. CDR3 length: 13 residues. CDR3 DNA: TGCGCCAGCAGCTCCGAGACAGGGAATGGCTACACCTTC. Translated, it gives CASSSETGNGYTF.

V usage is TRBV5-5 and J usage is TRBJ1-2; D not resolved. The V gene lost 2 bases and the J gene lost 4 bases, with 12 bases spanning the gap. CDR3 size: 14 residues. Per the germline V gene, CDR1 is SGHKS and CDR2 is YYEKEE (reference sequence). CDR3 nucleotides: TGTGCCAGCAGCTTAGCAGCGACCGTCTATGGCTACACCTTC. Its protein product is CASSLAATVYGYTF. The full variable domain, rest sourced from reference TRBV5-5 and TRBJ1-2, is DAGVTQSPTHLIKTRGQQVTLRCSPISGHKSVSWYQQVLGQGPQFIFQYYEKEERGRGNFPDRFSARQFPNYSSELNVNALLLGDSALYLCASSLAATVYGYTFGSGTRLTVV.

This clone was picked up many times. V gene TRBV10-1 combines with J gene TRBJ2-3; D not certain. The CDR3 has 12 amino acids. Germline CDR1 WNHNN, CDR2 SYGVQD (reference sequence). Trimming took 6 bases from V and 0 from J, leaving 4 bases between them. The CDR3: CASSYSTDTQYF. CDR3 nucleotides: TGCGCCAGCAGCTACAGCACAGATACGCAGTATTTT.

The chain couples TRBV6-5 to TRBJ1-3; TRBD1 aligns across 9 bases. J was trimmed by 3 bases and V by 7 bases; bases with no gene match: 4. Germline V gives CDR1 MNHEY, CDR2 SVGAGI. The CDR3 is 14 residues long. In DNA form, the CDR3 reads TGTGCCAGCAACCGGGACAGGGATGGAAACACCATATATTTT. Protein: CASNRDRDGNTIYF.

V gene TRBV7-9 combines with J gene TRBJ2-7; 8 nucleotides line up with TRBD1. Unmatched junction bases numbered 4, after V lost 5 bases and J lost 7 bases. Germline lookup yields CDR1 SEHNR and CDR2 FQNEAQ (reference sequence). The CDR3 length is 12 residues. CDR3 amino acids: CASSQGAGEQYF. The DNA for the CDR3 is TGTGCCAGCAGCCAGGGGGCGGGGGAGCAGTACTTC. Using reference TRBV7-9 and TRBJ2-7 for the parts outside the CDR3, the full variable domain is DTGVSQNPRHKITKRGQNVTFRCDPISEHNRLYWYRQTLGQGPEFLTYFQNEAQLEKSRLLSDRFSAERPKGSFSTLEIQRTEQGDSAMYLCASSQGAGEQYFGPGTRLTVT.

This clone was counted once. The chain employs TRBV2 and TRBJ2-1; D is undetermined. The CDR3 covers 13 residues. V shed 3 bases and J shed 8 bases, with 11 bases lying between them. Germline V gives CDR1 SNHLY, CDR2 FYNNEI. The CDR3: CASSDDRSHEQFF. The CDR3 DNA follows: TGTGCCAGCAGTGACGACCGGAGCCATGAGCAGTTCTTC.

This sequence joins TRBV30 and TRBJ1-2; no clear D. The V gene lost 3 bases and the J gene lost 7 bases, with 12 bases spanning the gap. This CDR3 is built from 12 residues. Germline V gene sequence: CDR1 GTSNPN, CDR2 SVGIG (reference sequence). The CDR3 loop is CAWRLPGFGYTF. For the CDR3, the DNA is TGTGCCTGGAGGTTGCCCGGGTTTGGCTACACCTTC.

This chain uses TRBV20-1 with TRBJ1-1; weak D call: TRBD1 (5 bases). Trimming removed 3 bases at V and 8 bases at J, with 16 bases between. Germline V gives CDR1 DFQATT, CDR2 SNEGSKA (reference sequence). CDR3 length: 13 residues. Written as DNA, the CDR3 is TGCAGTGCTAGTTGGCAGGGAGGAACCGAAGCTTTCTTT. It yields the protein CSASWQGGTEAFF.